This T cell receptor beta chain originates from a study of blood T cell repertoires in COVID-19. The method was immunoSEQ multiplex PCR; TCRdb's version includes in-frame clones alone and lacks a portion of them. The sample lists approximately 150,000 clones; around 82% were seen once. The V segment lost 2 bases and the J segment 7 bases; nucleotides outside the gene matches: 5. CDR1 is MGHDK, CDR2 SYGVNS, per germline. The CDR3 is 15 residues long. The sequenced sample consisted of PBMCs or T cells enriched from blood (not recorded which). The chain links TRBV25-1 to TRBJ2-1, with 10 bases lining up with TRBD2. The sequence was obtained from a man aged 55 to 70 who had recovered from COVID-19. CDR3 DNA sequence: TGTGCCAGCAGTGAAAGAGCGGGAGGGGGGAATGAGCAGTTCTTC. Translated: CASSERAGGGNEQFF. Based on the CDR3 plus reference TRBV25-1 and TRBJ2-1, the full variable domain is EADIYQTPRYLVIGTGKKITLECSQTMGHDKMYWYQQDPGMELHLIHYSYGVNSTEKGDLSSESTVSRIRTEHFPLTLESARPSHTSQYLCASSERAGGGNEQFFGPGTRLTVL.